This T cell receptor beta chain was sequenced during a study of blood T cell repertoires in COVID-19. Participants came from roughly 25 US areas, aged about 18 to 95 years. Cohort allocation depended upon clinical history that participants reported. Cohort 3 donors were reported recovered after two negative PCRs, clearance, or symptom resolution. Some clones are missing from TCRdb's copy, which holds only in-frame ones; the method was immunoSEQ multiplex PCR. The sample carries roughly 250,000 clones, approximately 92% recorded once. Germline V gene data show CDR1 as GTSNPN and CDR2 as SVGIG (reference sequence). V shed 5 bases and J shed 0 bases, with 10 bases lying between them. This CDR3 has 13 residues.

The rearrangement links TRBV30 to TRBJ1-1; weak D call: TRBD1 (6 bases). The TCR sequence derives from a woman younger than 35 who had recovered from COVID-19. Sample: PBMCs or T cells enriched from blood (not recorded which). CDR3 DNA: TGTGCCTGGGGAGGACAGTTGAACACTGAAGCTTTCTTT. Translated: CAWGGQLNTEAFF.